These 25 T cell receptor beta chains were all obtained from the same sample, sequenced in a study of cytomegalovirus exposure and HLA in healthy donors. The PCR contained 60 Vbeta and 13 Jbeta primers. Produced via immunoSEQ multiplex PCR; TCRdb's table is partial and in-frame only. The table shows 160,000 or so clones, with approximately 80% occurring only once. Sequencing was performed on PBMCs. These receptors were taken from a man between 45 and 60 years old in good health and CMV-seropositive.

The chain is built from TRBV7-9 and TRBJ1-1; D is undetermined. The length of the CDR3 is 13 residues. Trimming cost V 5 bases and J 3 bases, with 10 bases left between them. Germline loops: CDR1 SEHNR, CDR2 FQNEAQ (reference sequence). The CDR3 bases are TGTGCCAGCAGCCCAGGCGGGGACACTGAAGCTTTCTTT. Translated: CASSPGGDTEAFF.

The gene calls are TRBV5-1 and TRBJ2-1; D remains ambiguous. This CDR3 has 14 residues. Trimming removed 0 bases from V and 3 bases from J, with 7 bases in between. The V gene's germline CDR1 is SGHRS and CDR2 YFSETQ. CDR3 sequence: CASSLGRGYNEQFF. The DNA for the CDR3 is TGCGCCAGCAGCTTGGGGCGAGGCTACAATGAGCAGTTCTTC.

The CDR3 DNA reads TGTGCCAGCACCTTCGGCGGGGGAACTGAAGCTTTCTTT. Protein sequence: CASTFGGGTEAFF. The chain recombines TRBV6-1 with TRBJ1-1, with D perhaps TRBD1 (5 bases). CDR3 length: 13 amino acids. The germline V gene encodes CDR1 MNHNS and CDR2 SASEGT. Trimming took 7 bases from V and 5 from J, leaving 14 bases between them.

This chain connects TRBV6-5 to TRBJ2-1; 9 bases are shared with TRBD1. The CDR3 sequence is 15 residues long. The trim removed 4 bases at V and 5 bases at J, leaving 6 bases unmatched. The germline V gene has CDR1 MNHEY and CDR2 SVGAGI. The CDR3 nucleotides are TGTGCCAGCAGTTTCGACCGGACAGGGGACAATGAGCAGTTCTTC. The encoded protein is CASSFDRTGDNEQFF.

This clone was counted a few times. The chain employs TRBV5-6 and TRBJ1-2; 9 nucleotides line up with TRBD1. Per germline, CDR1 SGHDT and CDR2 YYEEEE. With 3 bases clipped from V and 7 bases from J, the junction kept 7 bases outside the gene matches. CDR3 length equals 14 residues. CDR3 nucleotide sequence: TGTGCCAGCAGCTCAGGGGACAGGGTGAGTGGCTACACCTTC. It specifies CASSSGDRVSGYTF.

This rearrangement joins TRBV7-9 to TRBJ1-3; 7 nucleotides agree with TRBD1. CDR3 length equals 13 residues. V lost 11 bases, J lost 0 bases, and 4 bases stayed unmatched. Per germline, CDR1 SEHNR and CDR2 FQNEAQ (reference sequence). CDR3 sequence: CAEGDSSGNTIYF. CDR3 bases: TGTGCCGAGGGGGACAGCTCTGGAAACACCATATATTTT.

This clone was counted between two and nine times. The chain links TRBV9 to TRBJ2-1, with 12 bases fitting TRBD2. In germline, CDR1 is SGDLS, CDR2 YYNGEE. The CDR3 has 15 residues. V shed 5 bases and J 6 bases; nucleotides not matched to a gene: 6. CDR3 DNA sequence: TGTGCCAGCAGTCCTAGCGGGGGGGTACGCAATGAGCAGTTCTTC. Protein: CASSPSGGVRNEQFF.

V gene TRBV19 combines with J gene TRBJ1-5, with 7 positions matching TRBD1. Trimming at V came to 2 bases and at J to 12 bases, leaving 13 bases not matched to a gene. The CDR3 has 15 residues. Germline CDR1 LNHDA, CDR2 SQIVND (reference sequence). CDR3 in amino acids: CASSISTGASLRQHF. The CDR3, as DNA: TGTGCCAGTAGTATATCCACAGGGGCCTCCCTACGCCAGCATTTT.

The DNA of the CDR3 is TGTGCCAGCAGACCCACAGGGGAGCGTTCCTACGAGCAGTACTTC. Translated: CASRPTGERSYEQYF. The rearrangement joins TRBV6-6 to TRBJ2-7; 7 bases agree with TRBD1. Germline CDR1 reads MNHNY; CDR2 reads SVGAGI (reference sequence). CDR3 length: 15 amino acids. The J segment lost 1 base and the V segment lost 6 bases, leaving 9 bases of the junction unmatched.

The J gene is TRBJ1-3, the V gene TRBV30; 8 nucleotides match TRBD1. The junction had 7 bases not matched to a gene; V was cut back by 1 base and J by 2 bases. The CDR3 loop spans 16 amino acids. Looked up from germline, CDR1 is GTSNPN and CDR2 is SVGIG (reference sequence). The CDR3 region is CAWSEARGRPGNTIYF. Written as DNA, the CDR3 is TGTGCCTGGAGTGAAGCCAGGGGGCGGCCTGGAAACACCATATATTTT.

The chain uses TRBV5-1 and TRBJ1-1; D gene ambiguous. Germline V CDR1 and CDR2: SGHRS, YFSETQ. V was pared by 4 bases and J by 3 bases, with 7 bases between. This CDR3 contains 12 residues. The CDR3 here is CASSPGHTEAFF. The CDR3 DNA follows: TGCGCCAGCAGCCCTGGGCACACTGAAGCTTTCTTT. Filled out from reference TRBV5-1 and TRBJ1-1, the complete variable domain reads KAGVTQTPRYLIKTRGQQVTLSCSPISGHRSVSWYQQTPGQGLQFLFEYFSETQRNKGNFPGRFSGRQFSNSRSEMNVSTLELGDSALYLCASSPGHTEAFFGQGTRLTVV.

This rearrangement joins TRBV4-2 to TRBJ2-1; D may be TRBD1 (6 bases). V shed 4 bases and J shed 9 bases, with 16 bases lying between them. The CDR3 is 14 residues long. Germline V lookup: CDR1 LGHNA, CDR2 YNFKEQ. The CDR3 sequence is CASSPIDRMGEQFF. CDR3 bases: TGTGCCAGCAGCCCAATTGACAGGATGGGTGAGCAGTTCTTC.

This clone was recorded a few times. The chain is built from TRBV6-5 and TRBJ2-7; 10 bases are shared with TRBD2. The V gene end was trimmed by 5 bases and the J gene end by 5 bases; junction bases not matched to a gene: 3. The CDR3 runs 13 residues. Germline assignment: CDR1 MNHEY and CDR2 SVGAGI. The CDR3 sequence is CASSRGLANEQYF. For the CDR3, the DNA is TGTGCCAGCAGTAGGGGACTAGCGAACGAGCAGTACTTC.

The V call is TRBV6-6, the J call TRBJ2-1; 8 bases map to TRBD1. This CDR3 has 14 residues. Germline trimming cut 5 bases from V and 14 bases from J; bases unmatched to any gene: 14. CDR1 and CDR2 from the germline V gene are MNHNY and SVGAGI (reference sequence). Here the CDR3 reads CASSPPDRVLPEFF. The DNA for the CDR3 is TGTGCCAGCAGTCCCCCGGACAGGGTCTTACCCGAGTTCTTC.

This clone has only a few counts. This rearrangement joins TRBV7-2 to TRBJ2-1; 7 nucleotides match TRBD1. The CDR3 extends over 17 amino acids. Germline CDR1 and CDR2: SGHTA and FQGNSA. Germline trimming cut 5 bases from V and 4 bases from J; bases unmatched to any gene: 14. The DNA for the CDR3 is TGTGCCAGCAGCGCCCAACAGGGGCCTGGCCCGTACAATGAGCAGTTCTTC. Translated: CASSAQQGPGPYNEQFF.

The genes are TRBV19 and TRBJ2-5; no definite D call. The CDR3 consists of 14 residues. The germline V and J ends were trimmed by 5 bases and 3 bases, with 13 bases remaining between them. Germline V gene lookup returns CDR1 LNHDA and CDR2 SQIVND (reference sequence). The CDR3 region has the DNA TGTGCCAGTAGTGCGGAAGACTTGGAAGAGACCCAGTACTTC. Translating gives CASSAEDLEETQYF.

The chain recombines TRBV5-1 with TRBJ2-5, with D perhaps TRBD1 (5 bases). V lost 7 bases and J 1 base, leaving 20 bases between the germline ends. There are 16 residues in the CDR3. Germline loops: CDR1 SGHRS, CDR2 YFSETQ. CDR3 nucleotides: TGCGCCAGCTTTAATGGGGTTCATCAGGGCCAAGAGACCCAGTACTTC. Translation: CASFNGVHQGQETQYF.

V and J are TRBV18 and TRBJ1-2; 10 bases are shared with TRBD1. V gave up 2 bases and J gave up 4 bases; unmatched junction bases: 1. This CDR3 has 14 residues. Looked up from germline, CDR1 is KGHSH and CDR2 is LQKENI. For the CDR3, the DNA is TGTGCCAGCTCACCATGGACAGGGGGCTATGGCTACACCTTC. Translation: CASSPWTGGYGYTF. Using reference TRBV18 and TRBJ1-2 for the parts outside the CDR3, the full variable domain is NAGVMQNPRHLVRRRGQEARLRCSPMKGHSHVYWYRQLPEEGLKFMVYLQKENIIDESGMPKERFSAEFPKEGPSILRIQQVVRGDSAAYFCASSPWTGGYGYTFGSGTRLTVV.

The chain joins TRBV7-8 to TRBJ2-2; D call uncertain. V was clipped by 1 base and J by 0 bases, with 9 bases between them. The CDR3 is 16 amino acids. Germline CDR1 is SGHVS and CDR2 is FQNEAQ. The CDR3 loop is CASSLGAITNTGELFF. The DNA of the CDR3 is TGTGCCAGCAGCTTAGGGGCGATTACGAACACCGGGGAGCTGTTTTTT.

The V call is TRBV5-1, the J call TRBJ2-1; 11 bases fit TRBD1. Germline V gene sequence: CDR1 SGHRS, CDR2 YFSETQ. The CDR3 is 16 amino acids. The junction had 11 bases not matched to a gene; V was cut back by 4 bases and J by 8 bases. Here the CDR3 reads CASSALPGQGVHEQFF. CDR3 nucleotide sequence: TGCGCCAGCAGCGCCTTACCGGGACAGGGGGTACATGAGCAGTTCTTC.

CDR3 nucleotide sequence: TGTGCCAGCAGCCGAGGGACAGGGAGTCGGAATTCACCCCTCCACTTT. Encoded protein: CASSRGTGSRNSPLHF. The chain carries TRBV7-2 and TRBJ1-6; 9 nucleotides agree with TRBD1. Germline CDR1 and CDR2: SGHTA and FQGNSA. CDR3 size: 16 residues. V trimming: 5 bases; J trimming: 7 bases; junction bases outside the gene matches: 9.

The J gene is TRBJ1-5, the V gene TRBV28; D gene ambiguous. V dropped 5 bases and J dropped 9 bases, with 23 bases sitting between them. There are 16 residues in the CDR3. Germline V CDR1 and CDR2: MDHEN, SYDVKM. The CDR3 loop reads CASSDNTGPRERPQHF. The CDR3 bases are TGTGCCAGCAGTGATAACACGGGCCCGAGGGAGCGGCCCCAGCATTTT.

The V call is TRBV6-6, the J call TRBJ1-1, with TRBD1 matching 7 bases. The germline V gene encodes CDR1 MNHNY and CDR2 SVGAGI (reference sequence). The CDR3 runs 14 residues. V shed 7 bases, J shed 5 bases, and the junction held 10 bases outside the gene matches. The CDR3 loop reads CASNQGTVVTEAFF. The DNA for the CDR3 is TGTGCCAGCAATCAAGGGACAGTGGTAACTGAAGCTTTCTTT.

This chain joins TRBV15 and TRBJ2-1, with D possibly TRBD2 on 6 matching bases. The CDR3 contains 15 residues. CDR1 is LNHNV, CDR2 YYDKDF, per germline (reference sequence). The V end lost 1 base, the J end lost 0 bases, and 7 bases lay between the germline ends. The CDR3 here is CATSRAGSSYNEQFF. DNA of the CDR3: TGTGCCACCAGCAGAGCCGGGAGCTCCTACAATGAGCAGTTCTTC.

V and J are TRBV6-5 and TRBJ2-4; the D is unclear. The germline V gene encodes CDR1 MNHEY and CDR2 SVGAGI. The CDR3 is made up of 15 amino acids. Deletions cut 4 bases from V and 4 bases from J, with 14 bases between. The CDR3 region has the DNA TGTGCCAGCAGTTCCCCAAGGAGAGCAAAAAACATTCAGTACTTC. This sequence encodes CASSSPRRAKNIQYF.